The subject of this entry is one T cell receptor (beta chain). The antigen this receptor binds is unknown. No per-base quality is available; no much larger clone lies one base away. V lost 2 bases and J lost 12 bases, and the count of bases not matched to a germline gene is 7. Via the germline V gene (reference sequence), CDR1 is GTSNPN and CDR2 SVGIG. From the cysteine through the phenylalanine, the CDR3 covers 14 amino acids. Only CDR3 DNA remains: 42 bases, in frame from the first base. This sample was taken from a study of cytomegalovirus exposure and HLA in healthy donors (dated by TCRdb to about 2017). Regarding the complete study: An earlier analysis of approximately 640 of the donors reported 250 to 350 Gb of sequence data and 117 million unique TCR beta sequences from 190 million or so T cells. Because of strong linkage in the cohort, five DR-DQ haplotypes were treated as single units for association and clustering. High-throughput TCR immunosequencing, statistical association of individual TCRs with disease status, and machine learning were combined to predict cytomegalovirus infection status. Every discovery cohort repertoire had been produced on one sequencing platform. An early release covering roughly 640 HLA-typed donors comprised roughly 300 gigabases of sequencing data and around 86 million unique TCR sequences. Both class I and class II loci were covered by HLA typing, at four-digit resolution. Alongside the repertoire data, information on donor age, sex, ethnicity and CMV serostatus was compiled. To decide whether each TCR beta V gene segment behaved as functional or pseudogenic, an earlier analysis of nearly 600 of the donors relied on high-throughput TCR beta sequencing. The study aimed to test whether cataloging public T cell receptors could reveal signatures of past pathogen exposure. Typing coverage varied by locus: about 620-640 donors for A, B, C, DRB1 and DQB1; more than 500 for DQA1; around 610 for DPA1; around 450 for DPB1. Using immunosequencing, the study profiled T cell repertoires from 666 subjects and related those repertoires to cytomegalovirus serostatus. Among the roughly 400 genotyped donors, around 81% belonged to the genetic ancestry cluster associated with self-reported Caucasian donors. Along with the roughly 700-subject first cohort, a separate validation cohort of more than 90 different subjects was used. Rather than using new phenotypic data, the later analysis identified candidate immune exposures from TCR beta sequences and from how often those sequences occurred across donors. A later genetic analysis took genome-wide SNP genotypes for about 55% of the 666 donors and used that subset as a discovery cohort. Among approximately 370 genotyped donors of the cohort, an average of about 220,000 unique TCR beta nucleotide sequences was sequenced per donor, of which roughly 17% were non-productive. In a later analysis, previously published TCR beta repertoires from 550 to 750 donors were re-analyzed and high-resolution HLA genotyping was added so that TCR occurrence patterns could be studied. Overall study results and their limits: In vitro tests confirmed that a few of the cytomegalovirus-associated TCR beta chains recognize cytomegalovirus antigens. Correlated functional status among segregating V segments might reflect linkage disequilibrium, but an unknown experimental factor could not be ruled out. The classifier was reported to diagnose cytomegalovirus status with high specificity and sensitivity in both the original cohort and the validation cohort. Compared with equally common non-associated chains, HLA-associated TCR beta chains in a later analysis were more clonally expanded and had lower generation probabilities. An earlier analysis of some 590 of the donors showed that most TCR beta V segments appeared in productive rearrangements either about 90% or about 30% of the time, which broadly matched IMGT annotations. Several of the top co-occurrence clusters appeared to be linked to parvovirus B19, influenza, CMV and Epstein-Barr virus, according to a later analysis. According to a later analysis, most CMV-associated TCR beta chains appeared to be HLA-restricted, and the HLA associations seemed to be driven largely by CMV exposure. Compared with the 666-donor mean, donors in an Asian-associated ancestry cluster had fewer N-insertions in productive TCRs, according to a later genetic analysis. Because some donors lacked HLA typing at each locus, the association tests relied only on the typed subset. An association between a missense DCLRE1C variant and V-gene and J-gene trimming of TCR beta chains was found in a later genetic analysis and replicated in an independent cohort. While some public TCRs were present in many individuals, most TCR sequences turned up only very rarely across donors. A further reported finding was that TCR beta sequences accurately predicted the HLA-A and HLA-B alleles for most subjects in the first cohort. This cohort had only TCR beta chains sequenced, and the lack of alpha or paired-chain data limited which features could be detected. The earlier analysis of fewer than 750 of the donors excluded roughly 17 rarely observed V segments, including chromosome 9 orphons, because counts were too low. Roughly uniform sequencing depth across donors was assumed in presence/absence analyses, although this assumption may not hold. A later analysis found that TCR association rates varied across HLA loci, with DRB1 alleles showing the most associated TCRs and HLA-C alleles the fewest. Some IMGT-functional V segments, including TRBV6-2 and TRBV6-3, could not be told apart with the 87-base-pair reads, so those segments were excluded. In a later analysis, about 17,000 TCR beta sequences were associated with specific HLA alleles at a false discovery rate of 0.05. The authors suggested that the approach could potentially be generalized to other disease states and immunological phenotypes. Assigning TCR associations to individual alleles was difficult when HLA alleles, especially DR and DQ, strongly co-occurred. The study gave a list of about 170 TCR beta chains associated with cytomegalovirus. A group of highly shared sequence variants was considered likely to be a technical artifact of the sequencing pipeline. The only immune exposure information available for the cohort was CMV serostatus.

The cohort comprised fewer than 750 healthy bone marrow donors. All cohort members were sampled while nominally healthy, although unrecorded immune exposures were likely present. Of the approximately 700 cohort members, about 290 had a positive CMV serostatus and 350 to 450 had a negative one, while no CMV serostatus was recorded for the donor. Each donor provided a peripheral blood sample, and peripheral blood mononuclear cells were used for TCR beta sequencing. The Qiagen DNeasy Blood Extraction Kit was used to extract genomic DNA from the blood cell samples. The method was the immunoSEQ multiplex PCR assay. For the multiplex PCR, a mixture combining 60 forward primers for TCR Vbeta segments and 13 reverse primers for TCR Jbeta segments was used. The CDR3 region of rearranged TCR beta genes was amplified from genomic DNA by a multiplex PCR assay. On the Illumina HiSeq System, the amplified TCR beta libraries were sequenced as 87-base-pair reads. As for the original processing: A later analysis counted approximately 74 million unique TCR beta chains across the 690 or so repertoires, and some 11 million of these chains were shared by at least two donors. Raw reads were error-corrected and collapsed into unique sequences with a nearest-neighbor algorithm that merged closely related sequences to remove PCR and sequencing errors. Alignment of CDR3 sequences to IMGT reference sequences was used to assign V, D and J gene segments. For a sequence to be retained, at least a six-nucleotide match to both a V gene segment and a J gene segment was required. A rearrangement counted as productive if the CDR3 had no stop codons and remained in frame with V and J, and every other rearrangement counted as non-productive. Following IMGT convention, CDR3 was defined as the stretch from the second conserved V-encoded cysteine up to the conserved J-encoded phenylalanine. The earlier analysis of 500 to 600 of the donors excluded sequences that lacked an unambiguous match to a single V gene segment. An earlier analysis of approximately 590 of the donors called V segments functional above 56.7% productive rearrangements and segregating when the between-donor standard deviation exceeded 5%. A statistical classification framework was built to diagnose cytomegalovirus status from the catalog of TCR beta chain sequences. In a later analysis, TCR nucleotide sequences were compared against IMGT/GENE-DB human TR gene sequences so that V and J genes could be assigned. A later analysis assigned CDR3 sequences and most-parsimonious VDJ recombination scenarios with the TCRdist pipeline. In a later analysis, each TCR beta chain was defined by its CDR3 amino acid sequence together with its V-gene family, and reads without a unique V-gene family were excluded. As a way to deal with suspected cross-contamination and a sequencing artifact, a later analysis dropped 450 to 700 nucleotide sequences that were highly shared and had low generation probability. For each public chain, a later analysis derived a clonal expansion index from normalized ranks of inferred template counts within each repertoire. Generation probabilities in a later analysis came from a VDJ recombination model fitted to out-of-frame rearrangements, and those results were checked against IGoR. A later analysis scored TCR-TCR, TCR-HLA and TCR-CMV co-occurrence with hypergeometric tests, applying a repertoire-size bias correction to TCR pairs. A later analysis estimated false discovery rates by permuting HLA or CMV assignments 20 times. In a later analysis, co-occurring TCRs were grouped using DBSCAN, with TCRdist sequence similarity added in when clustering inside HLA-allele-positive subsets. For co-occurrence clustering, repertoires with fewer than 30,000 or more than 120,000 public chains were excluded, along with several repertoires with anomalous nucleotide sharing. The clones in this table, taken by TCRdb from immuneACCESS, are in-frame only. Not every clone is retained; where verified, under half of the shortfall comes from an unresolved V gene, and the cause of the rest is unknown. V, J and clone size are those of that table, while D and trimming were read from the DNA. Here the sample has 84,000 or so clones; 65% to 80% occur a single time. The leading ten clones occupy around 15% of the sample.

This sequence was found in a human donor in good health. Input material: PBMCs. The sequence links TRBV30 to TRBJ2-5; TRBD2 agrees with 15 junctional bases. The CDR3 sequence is CAWSRGLAGGQEYF. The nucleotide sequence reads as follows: TGTGCCTGGAGTCGAGGACTAGCGGGGGGGCAAGAGTACTTC.